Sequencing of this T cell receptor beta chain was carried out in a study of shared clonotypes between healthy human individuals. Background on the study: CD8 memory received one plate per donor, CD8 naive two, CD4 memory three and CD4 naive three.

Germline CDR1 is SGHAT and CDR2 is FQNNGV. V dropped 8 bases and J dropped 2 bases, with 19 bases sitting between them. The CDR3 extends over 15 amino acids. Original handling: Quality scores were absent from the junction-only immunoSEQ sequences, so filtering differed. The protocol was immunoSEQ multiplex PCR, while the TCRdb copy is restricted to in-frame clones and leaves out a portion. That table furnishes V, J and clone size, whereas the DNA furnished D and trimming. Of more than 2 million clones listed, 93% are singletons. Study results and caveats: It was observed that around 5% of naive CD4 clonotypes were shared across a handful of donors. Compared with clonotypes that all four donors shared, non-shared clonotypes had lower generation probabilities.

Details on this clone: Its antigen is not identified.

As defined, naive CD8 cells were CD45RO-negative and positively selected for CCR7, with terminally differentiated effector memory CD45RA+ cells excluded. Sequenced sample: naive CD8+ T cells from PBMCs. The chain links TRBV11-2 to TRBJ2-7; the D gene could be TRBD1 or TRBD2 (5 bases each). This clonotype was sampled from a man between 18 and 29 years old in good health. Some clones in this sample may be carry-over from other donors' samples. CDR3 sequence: CASSRDEWETYEQYF. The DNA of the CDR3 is TGTGCCAGCTCAAGGGACGAATGGGAGACCTACGAGCAGTACTTC.